Below, one T cell receptor (beta chain) is given with its context. These data are taken from a study of cytomegalovirus exposure and HLA in healthy donors. Overall study: For the 300 to 400 genotyped donors, approximately 83% fell within the Caucasian-associated ancestry cluster.

PCR primers comprised 60 Vbeta and 13 Jbeta primers. Repertoires were generated with immunoSEQ multiplex PCR, while TCRdb's copy carries only in-frame clones and drops some. Here the sample spans some 200,000 clones, 80% to 85% being singletons. Trimming removed 8 bases from V and 6 bases from J; junction bases left unmatched: 5. The CDR3 covers 12 residues. In germline, CDR1 is GTSNPN, CDR2 SVGIG (reference sequence). The TCR originated in a woman aged 18-29 years in good health and CMV-seronegative. The sequenced material came from PBMCs. The chain recombines TRBV30 with TRBJ2-1, with 9 bases identical to TRBD2. The CDR3 loop reads CARISGSNEQFF. In DNA, the CDR3 is TGTGCCCGGATTAGCGGGAGCAATGAGCAGTTCTTC.